A selection of T cell receptor beta chains follows, all from one sample in a study of Graves' ophthalmopathy and Graves' hyperthyroidism. TCRdb re-analysed the multiplex PCR reads in MiXCR, keeping a single row per CDR3 protein. Among about 700,000 distinct CDR3 sequences, 40% were seen once, and the ten largest hold 44%. The sequenced sample was peripheral blood. The receptors shown here come from an adult man with Graves' ophthalmopathy. CDR3s leave out the opening cysteine and the closing phenylalanine or tryptophan. Where a row states a size, it is once, few, many or the class of an expanded clone; other rows omit it.

V gene,clone size,J gene,CDR3 protein
TRBV25-1,few,TRBJ2-2,ASSPGVSNTGELF
TRBV10-3,-,TRBJ1-1,ASSYILQMNTEAF
TRBV7-3,-,TRBJ1-2,ASSQPPGYYGYT
TRBV10-3,-,TRBJ2-7,AISPGTSTYEQY
TRBV19,few,TRBJ2-3,ASKRSANAHTDTQY
TRBV7-2,few,TRBJ1-2,ASSTSPQGAHGYT
TRBV7-9,few,TRBJ1-1,ASSFGPSQTRDTEAF
TRBV7-9,few,TRBJ2-7,ASSPFPRREQY
TRBV7-2,few,TRBJ1-2,ASSLTGADYGYT
TRBV15,-,TRBJ1-5,ASRYSTPYSNQPQH
TRBV4-3,-,TRBJ2-7,ASSQGAGASGGEEQY
TRBV6-5,-,TRBJ1-6,ASSYSHKTGFWTSNSPLH
TRBV19,few,TRBJ1-5,AGSRGDSNQPQH
TRBV9,many,TRBJ2-6,ASSVGVGGASSGANVLT
TRBV25-1,-,TRBJ1-1,ASSEGQGGLAF
TRBV29-1,-,TRBJ1-2,SVVRDRENYT
TRBV7-9,-,TRBJ2-7,ASSAYRGQY
TRBV25-1,-,TRBJ1-1,ASSDSAGVVSEAF
TRBV7-9,few,TRBJ2-5,ASSLAGDKETQY
TRBV20-1,few,TRBJ2-5,SASPGGQGETQY
TRBV9,many,TRBJ1-2,ASSVGQGGYT
TRBV14,-,TRBJ1-2,ASSELEYDYGYT
TRBV7-9,-,TRBJ1-1,ASSLGTGARAF
TRBV29-1,many,TRBJ1-4,SVEVPTGGKVKLF
TRBV7-9,-,TRBJ1-2,ASSLEANANYGYT
TRBV2,many,TRBJ1-2,ASSADIPTGRNGYT
TRBV9,few,TRBJ2-7,ASSATPTRGYEQY
TRBV29-1,-,TRBJ2-6,SVAGQGANVLT
TRBV10-3,-,TRBJ2-2,AIKINTGELF
TRBV4-3,many,TRBJ1-4,ASSQGYSTNEKLF
TRBV12-5,-,TRBJ1-2,ASSRSRGGLDGYT
TRBV20-1,-,TRBJ1-5,SARQNQGGAQPQH
TRBV2,many,TRBJ1-3,ASSEDGWRNTIY
TRBV12-3/TRBV12-4,-,TRBJ1-1,ASSFRPGTTEAF
TRBV7-2,-,TRBJ1-2,ASSLWDRVNYGYT
TRBV24-1,few,TRBJ2-2,ATSDYTGELF
TRBV10-3,few,TRBJ1-6,AIKPGAGENSPLH
TRBV25-1,-,TRBJ2-7,ASASRGRYEQY
TRBV20-1,few,TRBJ2-7,SALGLAGFYEQY
TRBV20-1,many,TRBJ2-5,SAPSGLAGVTQY
TRBV20-1,-,TRBJ2-5,SARAGSQETQY
TRBV29-1,many,TRBJ2-5,SARGVRGETQY
TRBV11-2,-,TRBJ2-5,ASSLGTSELQETQY
TRBV15,many,TRBJ1-1,ATSRVGEGGEAF
TRBV29-1,many,TRBJ1-5,SVGGSGQPQH
TRBV19,many,TRBJ1-5,ASSPSLYQPQH
TRBV10-3,-,TRBJ1-2,AISEGAGAYGYT
TRBV27,few,TRBJ2-5,ASSLWGQEGETQY
TRBV19,-,TRBJ2-7,ASSIKGSSYEQY
TRBV29-1,-,TRBJ1-2,SVEAAGGYGYT
TRBV9,once,TRBJ2-7,ASSVARAGEQY
TRBV25-1,-,TRBJ1-2,ASRPGPTNYGYT
TRBV5-5,-,TRBJ2-7,ASTHGDSYEQY
TRBV6-6,-,TRBJ1-1,ASSFGTPNTEAF
TRBV29-1,-,TRBJ1-1,SEVGGTEAF
TRBV25-1,-,TRBJ2-2,ASSQYRATGELF
TRBV9,-,TRBJ2-2,ASSLSRGGTGELF
TRBV29-1,many,TRBJ2-6,SVPQWGAGANVLT
TRBV4-1,few,TRBJ2-7,ASSRVGQAEGEQY
TRBV3-1,few,TRBJ1-6,ASHSGTLRSPLH